This entry features one T cell receptor beta chain sequence. Its cognate antigen has yet to be identified. There are no base qualities to consult, and no much larger clone falls within one base. TCRbeta CDR3 regions were amplified from genomic DNA by means of the immunoSEQ Assay, a bias-controlled multiplex PCR. As for how the authors treated the data: The number of nucleated cells in each sample was estimated by amplification of reference gene primers within the assay. To quantify the absolute abundance of each unique TCRbeta CDR3 rearrangement, sequence reads were collapsed and filtered. For each sample, productive Simpson clonality was calculated by taking the square root of Simpson's diversity index across productive rearrangements. The immuneACCESS repertoire file appears here via TCRdb, limited to in-frame rearrangements. These files lack a portion of the clones; in checked studies, under half of the deficit traces to unresolved V genes, and the cause of the others is not known. That table gives V, J and clone size, and the DNA gave D and trimming. Present in this sample are roughly 50,000 clones, 65% to 90% of which were seen just once. The top ten clones comprise 2.5% to 3% of the sample.

Collaborating institutions collected whole blood in K2EDTA tubes following their own protocols. For TCRbeta analysis, collaborators shipped samples in one of three forms: frozen whole blood, isolated PBMCs, or DNA extracted from either of those sample types. Taken from the germline V gene (reference sequence), the CDR1 and CDR2 loops are LGHDT and YNNKEL. V is trimmed back by 1 base and J by 7 bases, and the junction contains 4 bases that no gene match accounts for. CDR3 length: 15 amino acids, cysteine to phenylalanine. CDR3 DNA only is kept here, 45 bases in frame from base 1. This sample is drawn from a study of blood T cell repertoires in COVID-19 (dated by TCRdb to between 2020 and 2021). In the study overall: Samples from collaborators originated in the United States, Italy and Spain and spanned both the acute and convalescent phases of COVID-19. HLA class I and class II types, where available, came from metadata supplied by the sample provider rather than from assay-based typing. The dataset comprised deeply sampled blood TCRbeta repertoires from subjects exposed to, actively infected with, or recovered from COVID-19. The samples were drawn from the first 160 participants of the ongoing ImmuneRACE study and from more than 1,000 subjects provided by 6 global collaborators. The sample metadata nearly always contained a de-identified subject ID, COVID-19 status, age in years and sex. The repertoires were released in a freely available public database intended as a resource for research on the immune response to SARS-CoV-2. The material from the prospective study consisted of cDNA or gDNA derived from T cells, B-cell-depleted T cells, or PBMCs. Study-wide conclusions, independent of this receptor: The amount of clinical and demographic metadata varied by source and participant and was provided uncurated.

What was sequenced was peripheral blood. The chain couples TRBV3-1 (or the pseudogene TRBV3-2) to TRBJ1-6, and 7 bases in between align with TRBD1. This sequence originates from an elderly woman with acute or convalescent COVID-19. DNA sequence: TGTGCCAGCAGCCAAGGGGGACAGCCAAATTCACCCCTCCACTTT. The translation is CASSQGGQPNSPLHF.